The 20 T cell receptor beta chains below come from one sample, sequenced in a study of neoadjuvant anti-PD-1 for oral cavity cancer. Data came from immunoSEQ multiplex PCR; TCRdb stores just in-frame clones and leaves some out. The sample shows fewer than 90,000 clones, roughly 81% of them seen only once. The time point was: after neoadjuvant nivolumab, at surgical resection. The material sequenced was PBMCs, taken after nivolumab (anti-PD-1) treatment. These receptors all stem from a person between 35 and 79 years old with oral cavity squamous cell carcinoma.

This clone has a single count. This rearrangement joins TRBV5-4 to TRBJ2-4; 11 bases map to TRBD2. Germline lookup yields CDR1 SGHNT and CDR2 YYREEE (reference sequence). CDR3 length: 14 residues. V lost 4 bases and J lost 6; bases outside the gene matches: 3. The DNA for the CDR3 is TGTGCCAGCAGCCCTGGACTAGCGGGAAACATTCAGTACTTC. This encodes CASSPGLAGNIQYF.

The chain carries TRBV5-4 and TRBJ1-1; D ambiguous. V lost 4 bases to trimming and J lost 3 bases, with 16 bases between them. Germline loops: CDR1 SGHNT, CDR2 YYREEE (reference sequence). The CDR3 length is 15 residues. DNA of the CDR3: TGTGCCAGCAGCCCGGTGGGGATCGCGGACACTGAAGCTTTCTTT. Encoded protein: CASSPVGIADTEAFF.

The rearrangement links TRBV6-1 to TRBJ1-2, with TRBD1 matching 8 bases. The J segment lost 8 bases and the V segment lost 8 bases, leaving 16 bases of the junction unmatched. This CDR3 has 15 amino acids. The germline V gene encodes CDR1 MNHNS and CDR2 SASEGT. This chain's CDR3 is CASQELTGGSRGYTF. The CDR3 DNA reads as TGTGCCAGCCAAGAACTAACAGGGGGATCGCGGGGCTACACCTTC.

The CDR3 protein is CATQDRGVGEAFF. The CDR3 region has the DNA TGTGCCACCCAGGACAGGGGGGTGGGTGAAGCTTTCTTT. The chain couples TRBV27 to TRBJ1-1; 10 nucleotides match TRBD1. Germline CDR1 is MNHEY and CDR2 is SMNVEV (reference sequence). This CDR3 spans 13 amino acids. V shed 10 bases, J shed 7 bases, and the junction held 9 bases outside the gene matches.

This chain links TRBV30 with TRBJ1-2; D gene unclear. The ends were cut back, 7 bases at V and 8 bases at J, with 14 bases in the middle. CDR3 length: 11 amino acids. The germline V gene encodes CDR1 GTSNPN and CDR2 SVGIG (reference sequence). The CDR3 reads CASPDRRGYTF. CDR3 nucleotide sequence: TGTGCCTCCCCGGACCGGCGAGGCTACACCTTC.

The chain couples TRBV30 to TRBJ1-5; D is ambiguous. This CDR3 is built from 14 residues. V lost 0 bases and J 4 bases, leaving 10 bases between the germline ends. Germline V CDR1 and CDR2: GTSNPN, SVGIG (reference sequence). CDR3 sequence reads: CAWSVGLPNQPQHF. In DNA form, the CDR3 reads TGTGCCTGGAGTGTAGGCCTCCCAAATCAGCCCCAGCATTTT.

This chain joins TRBV9 and TRBJ1-1; D not resolved. CDR1 SGDLS and CDR2 YYNGEE come from the germline V gene. Between the trimmed V and J ends, which lost 4 bases and 1 base, there was a span of 8 bases. This CDR3 has 13 residues. CDR3 loop: CASSLRGNTEAFF. The CDR3 DNA is TGTGCCAGCAGCTTGCGGGGGAACACTGAAGCTTTCTTT. The entire variable domain, with the rest obtained from reference TRBV9 and TRBJ1-1, is as follows: DSGVTQTPKHLITATGQRVTLRCSPRSGDLSVYWYQQSLDQGLQFLIQYYNGEERAKGNILERFSAQQFPDLHSELNLSSLELGDSALYFCASSLRGNTEAFFGQGTRLTVV.

This chain uses TRBV5-1 with TRBJ1-4, with D possibly matching TRBD1 (5 bases). CDR3 length: 12 residues. Looked up from germline, CDR1 is SGHRS and CDR2 is YFSETQ. The V and J ends lost 2 bases and 13 bases respectively, with 12 bases between them. This chain's CDR3 is CASSLEGLTLFF. Written as DNA, the CDR3 is TGCGCCAGCAGCTTAGAGGGGCTGACACTGTTTTTT.

The CDR3 bases are TGTGCCAGCAGGTGGTACACCGGGGAGCTGTTTTTT. This gives the protein CASRWYTGELFF. The chain joins TRBV2 to TRBJ2-2; D unclear. Trimming took 6 bases from V and 3 from J, leaving 5 bases between them. Per germline, CDR1 SNHLY and CDR2 FYNNEI. The CDR3 spans 12 residues.

The gene calls are TRBV7-8 and TRBJ2-7, with D tentatively TRBD2 (6 bases). Germline V gives CDR1 SGHVS, CDR2 FQNEAQ. The CDR3 is 14 residues long. V dropped 4 bases and J dropped 1 base, with 11 bases sitting between them. The CDR3 bases are TGTGCCAGCAGCTATCTAGCGCTTTCCTACGAGCAGTACTTC. Protein: CASSYLALSYEQYF.

V usage is TRBV6-6 and J usage is TRBJ1-5; D is unclear. V was clipped by 0 bases and J by 5 bases, with 14 bases between them. There are 16 residues in the CDR3. CDR1 and CDR2 (germline): MNHNY, SVGAGI (reference sequence). In DNA form, the CDR3 reads TGTGCCAGCAGTTACTCGAGTACAGACGCTGATCAGCCCCAGCATTTT. Protein product: CASSYSSTDADQPQHF.

The chain joins TRBV2 to TRBJ2-5; maybe TRBD2 (5 bases). The CDR3 is 13 amino acids. With 5 bases removed from V and 4 bases from J, the gap between germline ends came to 11 bases. Germline V gives CDR1 SNHLY, CDR2 FYNNEI. CDR3 nucleotide sequence: TGTGCCAGCAGTTCGGGGAATGTAGAGACCCAGTACTTC. Its protein is CASSSGNVETQYF. Supplemented by reference TRBV2 and TRBJ2-5, the full variable domain reads EPEVTQTPSHQVTQMGQEVILRCVPISNHLYFYWYRQILGQKVEFLVSFYNNEISEKSEIFDDQFSVERPDGSNFTLKIRSTKLEDSAMYFCASSSGNVETQYFGPGTRLLVL.

V gene TRBV5-5 combines with J gene TRBJ2-7, with D possibly matching TRBD2 (7 bases). This CDR3 region has 13 residues. Deletions cut 3 bases from V and 6 bases from J, with 13 bases between. From germline, CDR1 is SGHKS and CDR2 YYEKEE (reference sequence). The DNA of the CDR3 is TGTGCCAGCAGCTGGGAGGGGGTGACCGAGCAGTACTTC. It yields the protein CASSWEGVTEQYF.

The rearrangement links TRBV10-3 to TRBJ1-1; D uncertain. This CDR3 spans 14 amino acids. V was trimmed by 4 bases and J by 8 bases, leaving 17 bases between them. The germline V gene encodes CDR1 ENHRY and CDR2 SYGVKD. The CDR3 here is CAISGGSVGLEAFF. The CDR3 nucleotides are TGTGCCATCAGTGGTGGGTCGGTTGGCCTGGAAGCTTTCTTT.

This clone was recorded once. The chain links TRBV6-1 to TRBJ2-7, with D uncertain. V was shortened by 2 bases and J by 6 bases, with 5 bases between the two germline ends. Germline CDR1 and CDR2: MNHNS and SASEGT. The CDR3 covers 11 residues. This CDR3 is CASSELFEQYF. CDR3 DNA: TGTGCCAGCAGTGAATTATTCGAGCAGTACTTC.

The V and J genes are TRBV12-2 and TRBJ1-2; the D call in the table, TRBD1, was not verified against the DNA. TRBV12-2 is classified as a pseudogene. This CDR3 comprises 18 residues. Written as DNA, the CDR3 is TGTGCAAGTCGCTTTCGGGAGGACAGGGGGCTATACGGATATGGCTACACCTTC. This translates into CASRFREDRGLYGYGYTF.

The chain recombines TRBV5-1 with TRBJ2-4; D might be TRBD2 (6 bases). Trimming left V 0 bases short and J 5 bases short, with 18 bases between. The CDR3 loop spans 17 amino acids. Germline V lookup: CDR1 SGHRS, CDR2 YFSETQ. This CDR3 is CASSLAYTGEGQNIQYF. CDR3 nucleotide sequence: TGCGCCAGCAGCTTGGCCTACACGGGAGAAGGGCAAAACATTCAGTACTTC.

This clone was counted a single time. The V and J genes are TRBV7-9 and TRBJ2-1, with no clear D. Germline V gene sequence: CDR1 SEHNR, CDR2 FQNEAQ (reference sequence). The CDR3 covers 14 residues. Trimming removed 2 bases at V and 1 base at J, with 6 bases between. CDR3 DNA: TGTGCCAGCAGCTTATCCTCGTCCTACAATGAGCAGTTCTTC. This translates into CASSLSSSYNEQFF.

The chain combines TRBV7-2 with TRBJ1-2; 8 bases line up with TRBD1. Trimming took 4 bases from V and 7 from J; bases not matched to a gene: 5. There are 13 residues in the CDR3. CDR1 and CDR2 (germline): SGHTA, FQGNSA. This chain's CDR3 is CASSSRTGLGYTF. The CDR3 region has the DNA TGTGCCAGCAGCTCTAGGACAGGGCTTGGCTACACCTTC.

The genes are TRBV6-5 and TRBJ2-3, with D uncertain. With 4 bases removed from V and 0 bases from J, the gap between germline ends came to 5 bases. Germline V gene lookup returns CDR1 MNHEY and CDR2 SVGAGI. The CDR3 runs 13 residues. CDR3 sequence: CASSFVSTDTQYF. Here the CDR3 DNA reads TGTGCCAGCAGTTTCGTGAGCACAGATACGCAGTATTTT.